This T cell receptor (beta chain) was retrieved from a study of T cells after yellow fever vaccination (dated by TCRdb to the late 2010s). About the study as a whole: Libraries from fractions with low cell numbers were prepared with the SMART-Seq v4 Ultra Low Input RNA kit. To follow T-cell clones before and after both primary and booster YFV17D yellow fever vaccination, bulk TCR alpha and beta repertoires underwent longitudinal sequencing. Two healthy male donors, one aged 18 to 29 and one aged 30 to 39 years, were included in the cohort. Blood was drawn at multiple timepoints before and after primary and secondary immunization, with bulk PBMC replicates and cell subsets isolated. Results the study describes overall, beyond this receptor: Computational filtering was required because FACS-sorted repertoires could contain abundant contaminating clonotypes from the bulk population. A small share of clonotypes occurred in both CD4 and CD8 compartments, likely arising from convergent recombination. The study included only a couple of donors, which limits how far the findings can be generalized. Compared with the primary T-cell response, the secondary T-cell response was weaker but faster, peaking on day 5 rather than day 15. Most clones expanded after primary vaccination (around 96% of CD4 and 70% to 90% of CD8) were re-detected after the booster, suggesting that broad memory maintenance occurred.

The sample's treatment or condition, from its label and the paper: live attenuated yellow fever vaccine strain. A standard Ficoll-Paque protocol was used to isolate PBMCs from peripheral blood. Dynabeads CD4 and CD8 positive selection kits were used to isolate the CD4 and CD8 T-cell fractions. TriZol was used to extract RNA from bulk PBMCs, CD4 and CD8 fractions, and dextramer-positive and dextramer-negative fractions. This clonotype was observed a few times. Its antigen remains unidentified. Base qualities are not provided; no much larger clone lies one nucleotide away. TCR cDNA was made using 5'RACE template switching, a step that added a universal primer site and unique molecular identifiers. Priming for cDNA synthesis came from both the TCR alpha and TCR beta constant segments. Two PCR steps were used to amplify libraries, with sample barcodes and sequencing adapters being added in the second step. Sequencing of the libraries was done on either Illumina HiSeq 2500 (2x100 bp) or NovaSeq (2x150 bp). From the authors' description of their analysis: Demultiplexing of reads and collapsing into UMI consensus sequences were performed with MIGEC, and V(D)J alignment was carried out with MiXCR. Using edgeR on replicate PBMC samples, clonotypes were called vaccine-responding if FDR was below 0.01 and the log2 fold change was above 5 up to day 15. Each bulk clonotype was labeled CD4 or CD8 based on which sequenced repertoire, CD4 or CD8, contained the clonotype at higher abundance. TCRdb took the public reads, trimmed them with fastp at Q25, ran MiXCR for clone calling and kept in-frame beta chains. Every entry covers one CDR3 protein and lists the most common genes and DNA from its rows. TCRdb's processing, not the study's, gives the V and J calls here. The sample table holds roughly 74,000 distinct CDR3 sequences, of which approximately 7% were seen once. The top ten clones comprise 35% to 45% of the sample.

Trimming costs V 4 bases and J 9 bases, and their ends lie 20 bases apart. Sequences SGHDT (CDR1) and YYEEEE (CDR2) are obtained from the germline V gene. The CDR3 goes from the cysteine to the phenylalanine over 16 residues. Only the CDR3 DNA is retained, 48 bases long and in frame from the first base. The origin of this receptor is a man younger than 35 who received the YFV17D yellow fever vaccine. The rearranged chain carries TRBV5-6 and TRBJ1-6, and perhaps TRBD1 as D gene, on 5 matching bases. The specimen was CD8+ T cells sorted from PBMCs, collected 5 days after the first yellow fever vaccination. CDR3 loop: CASSASQGILSSPLHF. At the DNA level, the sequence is TGTGCCAGCAGCGCGAGCCAGGGAATCCTGAGTTCACCCCTCCACTTT.